The T cell receptor beta chain described here comes from a study of identical twins. This clonotype showed up just a few times. MiXCR was run by TCRdb on the 5' RACE reads, yielding one entry per CDR3 protein. The repertoire includes 400,000 to 550,000 distinct CDR3 sequences, about 20% of them detected once, and around 0.91% sits in the top ten. The length of the CDR3 is 14 residues. Trimming stripped 8 bases from V and 5 bases from J, with 19 bases between. CDR1 and CDR2 (germline): MNHNS, SASEGT. These data also formed part of another study, on T cells expressing NK-cell markers. Per that paper: Beta-chain profiling covered CD3+CD56+NKG2C+, CD3+CD56+NKG2C- and CD3+CD56-NKG2C+ sorted subsets. About 1.0-8% of CD8+ T cells in about six donors belonged to dominant NKG2C+ clonotypes.

The clonotype was recovered from a woman aged 18-29 years in good health. Sample: CD4+ T cells sorted from blood. The V and J genes are TRBV6-1 and TRBJ2-7; D is possibly TRBD1 (6 bases). The CDR3 bases are TGTGCCAGCCGTGGGGGCAGGGGCGGTGACGAGCAGTACTTC. Translated: CASRGGRGGDEQYF.